A single sample gave rise to the 27 T cell receptor beta chains below, sequenced in a study of molecular identifiers for immune sequencing clone quantification. MiXCR was run by TCRdb on the PCR reads, yielding one entry per CDR3 protein. The data contain nearly 650,000 distinct CDR3 sequences, over 25% of them singletons. What was sequenced was naive CD8+ T cells from blood, with Jurkat cell RNA spiked in. The subset denotes: FACS-sorted CD8+CD4-CCR7+CD45RA+ naive T cells. The origin of the receptors is a human donor in good health. Some libraries in this study had Jurkat cell RNA spiked in.

A note on this clonotype: At one end, the junction sequence differs from germline, possibly due to a read error. The V and J genes are TRBV27 and TRBJ2-7, with D perhaps matching TRBD2 (6 bases). Per the germline V gene, CDR1 is MNHEY and CDR2 is SMNVEV (reference sequence). This CDR3 has 10 amino acids. CDR3 region: CAIQLRAGNF. The CDR3 bases are TGTGCCATACAACTTCGGGCGGGAAACTTC.

Points on this clonotype: A read error is possible here, since a much larger clone lies one base away. This chain connects TRBV4-2 to TRBJ1-5, with TRBD1 identical over 7 bases. V lost 0 bases to trimming and J lost 6 bases; unmatched junction nucleotides: 11. The CDR3 runs to 17 residues. Germline CDR1 LGHNA, CDR2 YNFKEQ. CDR3 region: CASSQEDYGAGGQPQHF. The CDR3 DNA reads TGTGCCAGCAGCCAAGAAGATTATGGGGCAGGGGGTCAGCCCCAGCATTTT.

DNA for the CDR3: TGTGCCAGCAGTTTAGCGGGATGGTCTGGAAACACCATATATTTT. Translating gives CASSLAGWSGNTIYF. This rearrangement joins TRBV12-3 or TRBV12-4 to TRBJ1-3; D not resolved. V was trimmed by 0 bases and J by 1 base, leaving 7 bases between them. This CDR3 has 15 amino acids.

This clonotype was detected a few times. The genes are TRBV4-3 and TRBJ2-1; D not certain. V was cut by 0 bases and J by 12 bases, with 12 bases left in between. This CDR3 has 13 amino acids. Germline V gene sequence: CDR1 LGHNA, CDR2 YSLEER. The CDR3 reads CASSQDIKYGQFF. CDR3 nucleotide sequence: TGCGCCAGCAGCCAAGACATTAAGTATGGGCAGTTCTTC.

As for this clonotype: It may be a read error: a sequence one base away is much more abundant. The genes are TRBV7-9 and TRBJ1-1, with D possibly matching TRBD1 (6 bases). Germline V lookup: CDR1 SEHNR, CDR2 FQNEAQ (reference sequence). This CDR3 is built from 15 residues. Here the CDR3 DNA reads TGTGCCAACAGCTTAGTTCTTGCAGGGGCCACTGAAGCTTTCTTT. This gives the protein CANSLVLAGATEAFF.

This clonotype was found once. This may come from a read error, since a much larger clone is one base off. The genes are TRBV5-1 and TRBJ1-1, with D unresolved. This CDR3 region has 15 residues. Germline assignment: CDR1 SGHRS and CDR2 YFSETQ. The CDR3 DNA follows: TGCGCCAGCAGCCCCCCCGGCTTTATGAACACTGAAGCTTACTTT. Translation gives CASSPPGFMNTEAYF.

The chain has TRBV13 and TRBJ2-1; D gene ambiguous. Germline V CDR1 and CDR2: PRHDT, FYEKMQ (reference sequence). This CDR3 comprises 13 residues. The ends were cut back, 5 bases at V and 3 bases at J, with 8 bases in the middle. In DNA form, the CDR3 reads TGTGCCAGCAGCGCCTGGGGCTACAATGAGCAGTTCTTC. This encodes CASSAWGYNEQFF.

In regard to this clonotype: Its ends do not fully match the called genes, so a read error is possible. V usage is TRBV4-1 and J usage is TRBJ1-1; D remains ambiguous. The length of the CDR3 is 14 residues. CDR1 and CDR2 (germline): MGHRA, YSYEKL. The CDR3: CARSQDNSNTEAFF. In DNA form, the CDR3 reads TGCGCCCGCAGCCAAGATAACAGCAACACTGAAGCTTTCTTT.

The V and J genes are TRBV13 and TRBJ1-1, with D possibly being TRBD1 (6 bases). The germline V gene has CDR1 PRHDT and CDR2 FYEKMQ (reference sequence). The V end was cut by 8 bases, the J end by 8 bases, with 15 bases between. This CDR3 is 12 amino acids long. This chain's CDR3 is CASRKTGTEAFF. CDR3 DNA sequence: TGTGCCAGCCGTAAGACCGGGACAGAAGCTTTCTTT.

The table lists this clonotype with many counts. This chain links TRBV7-2 with TRBJ2-7, with no clear D. CDR1 SGHTA and CDR2 FQGNSA come from the germline V gene. This CDR3 has 14 residues. V lost 3 bases and J lost 4, with 13 bases in between. The CDR3 sequence is CASSFEQLGYEQYF. In DNA form, the CDR3 reads TGTGCCAGCAGCTTCGAACAACTGGGGTACGAGCAGTACTTC.

This chain's CDR3 is CASGPGISGELFF. The CDR3 DNA reads as TGTGCCAGCGGGCCAGGTATTTCCGGGGAGCTGTTTTTT. This chain joins TRBV5-4 and TRBJ2-2; no definite D call. Per the germline V gene, CDR1 is SGHNT and CDR2 is YYREEE (reference sequence). The CDR3 totals 13 residues. Trimming took off 7 bases at V and 6 bases at J, with 13 bases between the two ends.

Many counts were recorded for this clonotype. The chain recombines TRBV5-5 with TRBJ2-7; TRBD2 matches at 9 bases. The CDR3 totals 16 residues. V dropped 0 bases and J dropped 4; count of bases not matched to a gene: 8. Germline assignment: CDR1 SGHKS and CDR2 YYEKEE (reference sequence). CDR3 nucleotide sequence: TGTGCCAGCAGCTTGGAGGAGACTAGCGGTTGGTACGAGCAGTACTTC. This codes for CASSLEETSGWYEQYF.

The CDR3 sequence: CASSLWDRDTEAFF. In nucleotides, the CDR3 is TGTGCCAGCAGCCTATGGGACAGGGATACTGAAGCTTTCTTT. The chain recombines TRBV11-2 with TRBJ1-1; TRBD1 aligns across 9 bases. The CDR3 sequence is 14 residues long. With 5 bases clipped from V and 5 bases from J, the junction kept 6 bases outside the gene matches. The V gene's germline CDR1 is SGHAT and CDR2 FQNNGV.

This clonotype was found a few times. This chain joins TRBV9 and TRBJ2-6, with TRBD2 matching 8 bases. V gave up 4 bases and J gave up 0 bases; unmatched junction bases: 12. The CDR3 has 19 amino acids. In germline, CDR1 is SGDLS, CDR2 YYNGEE. CDR3 nucleotide sequence: TGTGCCAGCAGCTCCGGGAGGGGGACAACCTCCTCTGGGGCCAACGTCCTGACTTTC. This translates into CASSSGRGTTSSGANVLTF.

As regards this clonotype: This clone may be a read error of a much larger clone one base away. J is TRBJ2-2 and V is TRBV29-1, with D perhaps matching TRBD1 (5 bases). The CDR3 is made up of 14 amino acids. V gave up 1 base and J gave up 7 bases, with 13 bases separating them. Germline-derived CDR1 and CDR2 are SQVTM and ANQGSEA. In DNA, the CDR3 is TGCAGCGTTGAAGGCGAGACAGCTGACGGGGAGCTGTTTTTT. As protein: CSVEGETADGELFF.

Only a few counts were recorded for this clonotype. J is TRBJ2-2 and V is TRBV9; D is unresolved. Germline V gene data show CDR1 as SGDLS and CDR2 as YYNGEE. This CDR3 is built from 16 residues. V was cut by 0 bases and J by 0 bases, with 9 bases left in between. CDR3 nucleotides: TGTGCCAGCAGCGTAGATATATTTCCGAACACCGGGGAGCTGTTTTTT. This gives the protein CASSVDIFPNTGELFF.

The rearrangement joins TRBV5-4 to TRBJ1-2, with D possibly matching TRBD1 (5 bases). CDR1 is SGHNT and CDR2 is YYREEE in the germline V gene (reference sequence). Trimming shortened V by 3 bases and J by 4 bases, and 13 bases separated the two germline ends. CDR3 size: 14 residues. The CDR3 reads CASSWGTDVYGYTF. The CDR3 DNA reads TGTGCCAGCAGCTGGGGGACGGATGTCTATGGCTACACCTTC.

The gene calls are TRBV12-3 or TRBV12-4 and TRBJ1-4; TRBD1 might be the D (6 bases). Deletions cut 6 bases from V and 8 bases from J, with 13 bases between. The length of the CDR3 is 13 residues. The CDR3 reads CASRGAGEEKLFF. Written as DNA, the CDR3 is TGTGCCAGCAGGGGCGCAGGGGAGGAAAAACTGTTTTTT.

In its sample, this clonotype was seen once. A much bigger clone sits one base away, suggesting this may be a read error. V usage is TRBV4-3 and J usage is TRBJ2-2, with D perhaps TRBD2 (5 bases). The germline V gene has CDR1 LGHNA and CDR2 YSLEER. The CDR3 sequence is 16 residues long. The CDR3 DNA reads TGCGCCATCAGCCAAGAGGGCGCATTGAACACCGGGGAGCTGTTTTTT. As protein: CAISQEGALNTGELFF.

This chain uses TRBV20-1 with TRBJ2-7; TRBD1 matches at 7 bases. The CDR3 length is 14 residues. Looked up from germline, CDR1 is DFQATT and CDR2 is SNEGSKA (reference sequence). J gave up 3 bases and V 6 bases, and 11 bases lay outside the gene matches. This CDR3 is CSAQERRTGYEQYF. In DNA form, the CDR3 reads TGCAGTGCCCAGGAGAGGCGGACAGGCTACGAGCAGTACTTC.

The chain links TRBV3-1 to TRBJ1-5; D gene uncertain. Germline CDR1 LGHDT, CDR2 YNNKEL (reference sequence). The CDR3 contains 14 residues. V was shortened by 0 bases and J by 10 bases, with 13 bases between the two germline ends. Here the CDR3 DNA reads TGTGCCAGCAGCCAAGATGGTAACCTCCGACCCCAGCATTTT. Its translation is CASSQDGNLRPQHF.

The chain is built from TRBV3-1 and TRBJ1-2, with a tentative D call TRBD1 (6 bases). Trimming cost V 1 base and J 4 bases, with 13 bases left between them. CDR3 size: 15 residues. Germline lookup yields CDR1 LGHDT and CDR2 YNNKEL (reference sequence). DNA of the CDR3: TGTGCCAGCAGCCAAGCTACACAGGGCTTCTATGGCTACACCTTC. Its protein is CASSQATQGFYGYTF.

Details on this clonotype: Being one base from a much bigger clone, this may be a read error. The chain is built from TRBV5-1 and TRBJ2-7; D possibly corresponds to TRBD1 (6 bases). In germline, CDR1 is SGHRS, CDR2 YFSETQ. The CDR3 contains 16 residues. The CDR3 nucleotides are TGCGCCAGCAGCTTGGGCCCACAGGGTAACTCCTACGAGCAGGACTTC. Translating gives CASSLGPQGNSYEQDF.

V gene TRBV7-9 combines with J gene TRBJ2-3, with a tentative D call TRBD2 (6 bases). V lost 10 bases and J lost 4, with 24 bases in between. Germline CDR1 SEHNR, CDR2 FQNEAQ (reference sequence). This CDR3 has 16 amino acids. The CDR3 reads CATNPPVGAGPDTQYF. CDR3 sequence (DNA): TGTGCCACCAACCCACCGGTGGGAGCGGGCCCAGATACGCAGTATTTT.

A few counts support this clonotype. The chain uses TRBV19 and TRBJ2-5, with 8 bases fitting TRBD1. The germline V gene encodes CDR1 LNHDA and CDR2 SQIVND (reference sequence). The CDR3 covers 15 residues. The ends lost 5 bases at V and 6 bases at J; junction bases unmatched: 11. The CDR3 sequence: CASSPNTRGLKTQYF. CDR3 nucleotides: TGTGCCAGTAGTCCGAACACCAGGGGGCTGAAGACCCAGTACTTC.

This clonotype appeared a single time. The chain has TRBV13 and TRBJ2-7; 7 bases are shared with TRBD1. V was pared by 5 bases and J by 5 bases, with 12 bases of the junction left unmatched. The CDR3 runs 15 residues. CDR1 and CDR2 (germline): PRHDT, FYEKMQ (reference sequence). The CDR3 reads CASSRGGQALNEQYF. The CDR3 DNA follows: TGTGCCAGCAGCCGCGGCGGACAGGCCCTGAACGAGCAGTACTTC.

In the case of this clonotype: Its ends do not fully match the called genes, so a read error is possible. J is TRBJ1-5 and V is TRBV4-1; D remains ambiguous. The V gene's germline CDR1 is MGHRA and CDR2 YSYEKL. The CDR3 has 15 residues. CDR3: CASSQAGRVNPPQPF. The CDR3 nucleotides read TGCGCCAGCAGCCAAGCGGGCCGGGTCAATCCGCCCCAGCCTTTT.